A selection of T cell receptor beta chains follows, all from one sample in a study of spatial heterogeneity in lung cancer. TCRdb fed the 5' RACE reads into MiXCR, producing one record per CDR3 protein. This table has roughly 5,800 distinct CDR3 sequences, 9.1% appearing once. The sequenced sample was lung tumor tissue, obtained at surgery. Receptors were obtained from a female donor with early-stage non-small cell lung cancer. Each CDR3 is given with its conserved first and last residue.

V gene	J gene	CDR3 length	CDR3 protein
TRBV7-2	TRBJ1-1	15	CASSLGRGIGAEAFF
TRBV7-2	TRBJ1-3	16	CASSSLVSGSGNTIYF
TRBV20-1	TRBJ2-1	15	CSTTGGSSSYNEQFF
TRBV5-1	TRBJ2-3	15	CASSLEVAGTDTQYF
TRBV6-2/TRBV6-3	TRBJ1-2	13	CASSYSLGRGYTF
TRBV7-2	TRBJ2-3	14	CASSPLTSSDTQYF
TRBV18	TRBJ2-3	17	CASSPHHSGGITDTQYF
TRBV2	TRBJ2-3	13	CASSRGGANTQYF
TRBV7-2	TRBJ1-6	15	CASSLEMVFNSPLHF
TRBV6-1	TRBJ1-1	13	CASKRDPNTEAFF
TRBV12-3/TRBV12-4	TRBJ2-1	14	CASSFSLGIPQQFF
TRBV19	TRBJ1-6	15	CASSDRGNNNSPLHF
TRBV6-5	TRBJ2-7	14	CASNRFDRGYEQYF
TRBV7-8	TRBJ2-3	14	CASKRGASTDTQYF
TRBV12-3/TRBV12-4	TRBJ2-3	11	CASSSRGAQYF
TRBV6-1	TRBJ1-1	13	CASSATGYTEAFF